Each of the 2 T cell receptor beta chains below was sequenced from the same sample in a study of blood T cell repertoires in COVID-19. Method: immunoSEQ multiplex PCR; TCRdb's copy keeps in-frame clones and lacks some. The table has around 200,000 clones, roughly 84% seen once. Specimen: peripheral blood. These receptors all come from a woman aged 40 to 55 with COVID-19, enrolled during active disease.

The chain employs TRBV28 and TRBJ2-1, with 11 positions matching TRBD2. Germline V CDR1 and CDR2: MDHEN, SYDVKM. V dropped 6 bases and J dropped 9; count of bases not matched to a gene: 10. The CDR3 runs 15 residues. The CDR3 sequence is CASRNLAGGQSEQFF. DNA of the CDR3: TGTGCCAGCAGGAACTTAGCGGGAGGGCAGAGTGAGCAGTTCTTC.

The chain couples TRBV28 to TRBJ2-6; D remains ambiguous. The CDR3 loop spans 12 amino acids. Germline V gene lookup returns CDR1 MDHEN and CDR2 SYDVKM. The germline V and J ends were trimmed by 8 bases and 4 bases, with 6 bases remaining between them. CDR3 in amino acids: CASSSGANVLTF. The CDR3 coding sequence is TGTGCCAGCTCTTCCGGGGCCAACGTCCTGACTTTC.